This TCR beta chain was recovered during a study of early T cells in non-severe SARS-CoV-2 infection. Across the whole study: Sequencing input comprised bulk RNA from unsorted whole blood; chain pairing was not available. Study results and caveats: VDJdb matching, biased toward anti-spike CD8 responses, missed private and CD4 specificities.

Germline CDR1 is MDHEN and CDR2 is SYDVKM. Trimming removed 8 bases from V and 0 bases from J, with 14 bases in between. This CDR3 region has 15 residues. This clonotype was seen repeatedly, ten times or more. As yet, its antigen is unknown. Unique molecular identifiers were affixed to single, distinct cDNA molecules. One entry per CDR3 protein results from TCRdb running MiXCR on the 5' RACE reads. The sample has about 23,000 distinct CDR3 sequences, 5% to 5.5% seen once; the top ten hold around a tenth. This clonotype was sampled from an adult who was a healthcare worker with PCR-confirmed SARS-CoV-2 infection or an uninfected control (not recorded which). This chain links TRBV28 with TRBJ2-1; D might be TRBD2 (6 bases). Source material: whole blood. The CDR3 DNA follows: TGTGCCAGCCTCCCTAGCGACAGCTCCTACAATGAGCAGTTCTTC. Protein sequence: CASLPSDSSYNEQFF.